This T cell receptor (beta chain) was observed in a study of CD8 T cells in ankylosing spondylitis. Study findings and constraints: Fewer than ten highly homologous variants made up a TCR beta motif, and this motif appeared characteristic of ankylosing spondylitis blood. Both synovial fluid and blood in reactive arthritis had previously been reported to carry some motif variants. Reported data indicate significant enrichment of disease-linked clones within matched ankylosing spondylitis synovial fluid.

As the method for making TCR beta libraries, quantitative 5'-RACE with molecular barcodes was used. One entry per CDR3 protein, called by TCRdb with MiXCR from the 5' RACE reads. This sample yields around 120,000 distinct CDR3 sequences, of which less than 25% are seen a single time; approximately 13% belongs to the top ten. Concerning this clonotype itself: Its cognate antigen is unknown.

The TCR comes from a male donor with ankylosing spondylitis. The specimen was synovial fluid, either unsorted or a sorted T cell fraction (not recorded which).

In nucleotides, the CDR3 is TGTGCCAGCAGCCTCTTAGGCCTGACAGTGAACACTGAAGCTTTCTTT. Translating it yields CASSLLGLTVNTEAFF. J is TRBJ1-1 and V is TRBV7-9; D possibly corresponds to TRBD1 (5 bases). Germline assignment: CDR1 SEHNR and CDR2 FQNEAQ (reference sequence). The V end lost 5 bases, the J end lost 0 bases, and 16 bases lay between the germline ends. The CDR3 is made up of 16 amino acids.